This TCR beta chain emerged from a study of blood T cell repertoires in COVID-19. Study context: Spain, Italy and the United States supplied samples that represented acute and convalescent COVID-19. Sample material is recorded as cDNA or gDNA derived from T cells, B-cell-depleted T cells, or PBMCs.

The repertoire was sequenced with immunoSEQ multiplex PCR; TCRdb's copy has only in-frame clones and lacks some. The table includes tens of thousands of clones, about 86% detected once. J gave up 5 bases and V 5 bases, and 5 bases lay outside the gene matches. Germline V CDR1 and CDR2: LGHNT, FRNRAP. The CDR3 runs to 15 residues. The rearrangement links TRBV12-5 to TRBJ2-5, with 13 nucleotides matching TRBD2. Sequences were obtained from peripheral blood. The receptor's source is a man between 65 and 85 years old with acute or convalescent COVID-19. The CDR3 DNA reads as TGTGCTAGTGGTCCTAGACTAGCGGGAGGTGAGACCCAGTACTTC. This translates into CASGPRLAGGETQYF.